This T cell receptor (beta chain) appears in the sequencing data of a study of T cell repertoires in cytomegalovirus infection. This clonotype was seen a handful of times. Its antigen is still unknown. TCRdb analysed the reads with MiXCR anew, one entry per CDR3 protein. Of approximately 730,000 distinct CDR3 sequences in the sample, roughly 28% were seen once. Germline-derived CDR1 and CDR2 are MNHNS and SASEGT. CDR3 length: 15 residues. Trimming cost V 1 base and J 5 bases, with 14 bases left between them. Sequences were derived from cultured CD8+ T cells from PBMCs, sampled from culture after CMV antigen stimulation. The chain links TRBV6-1 to TRBJ1-1; a weak D match, TRBD1 (5 bases). The clonotype comes from a human donor in good health (CMV status not recorded). Some clones in this sample may be carry-over from other donors' samples. The CDR3 coding sequence is TGTGCCAGCAGTGAAGAGGCAGGGACGAGGACTGAAGCTTTCTTT. This gives the protein CASSEEAGTRTEAFF.